This TCR beta chain was captured by sequencing in a study of PD-1 blockade in classical Hodgkin lymphoma. Whole-study context: Treatment was intravenous nivolumab, 3 mg/kg every 2 weeks, until progression.

Each and every patient relapsed after autologous stem cell transplantation, and patients got differing brentuximab vedotin exposure. The protocol was immunoSEQ multiplex PCR, while the TCRdb copy is restricted to in-frame clones and leaves out a portion. The sample lists 25,000 to 30,000 clones, roughly 78% occurring once. Concerning this clone itself: Its antigen is undetermined.

General study results and limits: Lower baseline TCR diversity was reported for newly diagnosed patients than for healthy donors. By cycle point C4D1, TCR diversity had risen significantly in CD4+ cells (but not CD8+ cells).

This CDR3 comprises 12 residues. CDR1 is MDHEN and CDR2 is SYDVKM in the germline V gene. V dropped 6 bases and J dropped 10 bases, with 15 bases sitting between them. The chain is built from TRBV28 and TRBJ1-2; D is unclear. The source is a human donor with classical Hodgkin lymphoma. This specimen consisted of peripheral blood mononuclear cells (PBMCs), obtained before the second cycle of nivolumab. The chain's CDR3 is CASRLPFNHYTF. The CDR3 DNA sequence: TGTGCCAGCAGACTCCCTTTTAATCACTACACCTTC.